These T cell receptor beta chains were read from a single sample in a study of regulatory T cells in long-lasting Graves disease. TCRdb ran MiXCR on the multiplex PCR reads and lists one entry per CDR3 protein. The table has around 250,000 distinct CDR3 sequences, about 18% seen once; the top ten hold roughly a fifth. The sample in question was peripheral blood mononuclear cells (PBMCs), obtained at new diagnosis, from a patient treated with antithyroid drugs. Source of these receptors: a female donor with Graves disease. CDR3s include the opening cysteine and the closing phenylalanine or tryptophan. D genes are given only for firm matches. Clone size is shown for a subset of rows, as once, few, many or a class of expanded clone.

v_gene,abundance,d_gene,j_gene,CDR3nt,CDR3aa
TRBV9,few,TRBD2,TRBJ2-7,TGTGCCAGCAGCGAGACCGGGACTAGCGGGAGGGCCGGGTACGAGCAGTACTTC,CASSETGTSGRAGYEQYF
TRBV2,many,TRBD1,TRBJ2-7,TGTGCCAGCAGGGGTACCCGGACAGGAGAATACTCCTACGAGCAGTACTTC,CASRGTRTGEYSYEQYF
TRBV2,many,-,TRBJ1-2,TGTGCCAGCAGTGAGGAGGCGATGGGTGACAGAGCGGATGGCTACACCTTC,CASSEEAMGDRADGYTF
TRBV10-3,many,TRBD1,TRBJ2-7,TGTGCCATCAGCCCCGACAGGGGGCAAGAGCAGTACTTC,CAISPDRGQEQYF
TRBV24-1,-,TRBD1,TRBJ1-2,TGTGCCACCAGTCGGGGGACAGGGGGCTTCGGTGGCTACACCTTC,CATSRGTGGFGGYTF
TRBV6-1,-,-,TRBJ2-7,TGTGCCAGCAGTGCCCACGAGACAGACTACGAGCAGTACTTC,CASSAHETDYEQYF
TRBV7-2,many,-,TRBJ2-7,TGTGCCAGCAGCTTATACATTGGCGAGCAGTACTTC,CASSLYIGEQYF
TRBV4-1,many,TRBD1,TRBJ2-3,TGCGCCAGCAGCCTCGGACAGGGGGCAGATACGCAGTATTTT,CASSLGQGADTQYF
TRBV2,many,TRBD2,TRBJ2-7,TGTGCCAGCAGTATGACTAGCGACGAGCAGTACTTC,CASSMTSDEQYF
TRBV20-1,-,TRBD2,TRBJ2-7,TGCAGTGCTAGAACGACTAGCGGGAGGGCCGGGTACGAGCAGTACTTC,CSARTTSGRAGYEQYF
TRBV7-3,many,TRBD1,TRBJ2-7,TGTGCCAGCAGCGCTGGGACAGGGACGGGGGAGCAGTACTTC,CASSAGTGTGEQYF
TRBV6-1,-,TRBD2,TRBJ2-3,TGTGCCAGCAGGACTAGCGGGGGGGCGGATACGCAGTATTTT,CASRTSGGADTQYF
TRBV10-3,many,TRBD1,TRBJ2-2,TGTGCCATCAGCCCAGGACAGGGCACCGGGGAGCTGTTTTTT,CAISPGQGTGELFF
TRBV28,many,-,TRBJ2-3,TGTGCCAGCTGTGGACAGATCTCCACAGATACGCAGTATTTT,CASCGQISTDTQYF
TRBV19,many,-,TRBJ1-4,TGTGCCAGTAGTATCATCGGGCAGGGTTTGAAGCCTAATGAAAAACTGTTTTTT,CASSIIGQGLKPNEKLFF
TRBV6-5,many,-,TRBJ2-1,TGTGCCAGCAGTTCCCTGGGGGGCGGTGAGCAGTTCTTC,CASSSLGGGEQFF
TRBV5-1,-,TRBD2,TRBJ2-7,TGCGCCAGCAGCTCTGGGGCTAGCGGGAGGGCCGGGTACGAGCAGTACTTC,CASSSGASGRAGYEQYF
TRBV18,many,TRBD1,TRBJ1-4,TGTGCCAGCTCACCTCAGGGGGCAAATAATGAAAAACTGTTTTTT,CASSPQGANNEKLFF
TRBV6-1,-,TRBD1,TRBJ2-2,TGTGCCAGCACCTTGGACAGGGGATCCCTGCGGACCGGGGAGCTGTTTTTT,CASTLDRGSLRTGELFF
TRBV30,-,-,TRBJ2-1,TGTGCCTGGCGGAGGGGGGTACCCTACAATGAGCAGTTCTTC,CAWRRGVPYNEQFF
TRBV24-1,many,-,TRBJ2-3,TGTGCCACCAGTGATTTGTCGCAGGGAGATACGCAGTATTTT,CATSDLSQGDTQYF
TRBV20-1,many,TRBD2,TRBJ2-1,TGCAGTGCTACGGGGGGGATCAGCCTTAACAATGAGCAGTTCTTC,CSATGGISLNNEQFF
TRBV4-1,many,-,TRBJ1-3,TGTGCCAGCAGCCAAGAAGGGGGACACTCTGGAAACACCATATATTTT,CASSQEGGHSGNTIYF
TRBV28,few,-,TRBJ2-2,TGTGCCAGCACGCGTACGAACACCGGGGAGCTGTTTTTT,CASTRTNTGELFF
TRBV5-1,-,TRBD1,TRBJ2-7,TGCGCCAGCAGCCCGAGGACAGGGGACGAGCAGTACTTC,CASSPRTGDEQYF
TRBV20-1,-,-,TRBJ2-7,TGCAGTGCTAGAGATGGACGAGAGACCTACGAGCAGTACTTC,CSARDGRETYEQYF
TRBV20-1,-,TRBD2,TRBJ2-5,TGCAGTGCAACGAGGGGGGACGGGAGGGCTGGCGAGACCCAGTACTTC,CSATRGDGRAGETQYF
TRBV7-9,few,TRBD2,TRBJ2-7,TGTGCCAGCAGCAGAGACGGGACTACCTACGAGCAGTACTTC,CASSRDGTTYEQYF
TRBV28,-,-,TRBJ1-2,TGTGCCAGCAGTTATCCCAGTTACTATGGCTACACCTTC,CASSYPSYYGYTF
TRBV12-5,few,-,TRBJ1-1,TGTGCTAGTGGTTTGGGGGGCCCACAGGGAGAGGCTTTCTTT,CASGLGGPQGEAFF
TRBV5-1,few,TRBD1,TRBJ2-7,TGCGCCAGCAGCTTGGACGGGACAGGGTTGTCCGAGCAGTACTTC,CASSLDGTGLSEQYF
TRBV19,-,TRBD2,TRBJ2-4,TGTGCCAGTAGCGGACTAGCCTCAGCAGAAAACATTCAGTACTTC,CASSGLASAENIQYF
TRBV6-5,many,-,TRBJ1-6,TGTGCCAGCAGTTACGCTTTCGTGGGTAATTCACCCCTCCACTTT,CASSYAFVGNSPLHF
TRBV7-2,many,-,TRBJ2-7,TGTGCCAGCAGCCCCGCGGTTTACTCCTCCTACGAGCAGTACTTC,CASSPAVYSSYEQYF
TRBV13,few,-,TRBJ2-3,TGTGCCAGCAGCTGGGGGACTAGCACAGATACGCAGTATTTT,CASSWGTSTDTQYF
TRBV2,-,TRBD1,TRBJ2-7,TGTGCCAGCAGTGGGACAGGGGTAACCTACGAGCAGCACTTC,CASSGTGVTYEQHF
TRBV20-1,many,-,TRBJ2-3,TGCAGTGCTAGAGTCGGGGTCCACTCAGATACGCAGTATTTT,CSARVGVHSDTQYF
TRBV29-1,-,TRBD2,TRBJ2-1,TGCAGCGTTCGGAGCGGGAGCAACCCATACAATGAGCAGTTCTTC,CSVRSGSNPYNEQFF
TRBV12-3/TRBV12-4,many,-,TRBJ2-5,TGTGCCAGCAGTTTCGCCCTGAACGCCCAGTACTTC,CASSFALNAQYF
TRBV12-3/TRBV12-4,many,-,TRBJ1-1,TGTGCCAGCAGTCGCGAGGTAGTAGCTTTCTTT,CASSREVVAFF